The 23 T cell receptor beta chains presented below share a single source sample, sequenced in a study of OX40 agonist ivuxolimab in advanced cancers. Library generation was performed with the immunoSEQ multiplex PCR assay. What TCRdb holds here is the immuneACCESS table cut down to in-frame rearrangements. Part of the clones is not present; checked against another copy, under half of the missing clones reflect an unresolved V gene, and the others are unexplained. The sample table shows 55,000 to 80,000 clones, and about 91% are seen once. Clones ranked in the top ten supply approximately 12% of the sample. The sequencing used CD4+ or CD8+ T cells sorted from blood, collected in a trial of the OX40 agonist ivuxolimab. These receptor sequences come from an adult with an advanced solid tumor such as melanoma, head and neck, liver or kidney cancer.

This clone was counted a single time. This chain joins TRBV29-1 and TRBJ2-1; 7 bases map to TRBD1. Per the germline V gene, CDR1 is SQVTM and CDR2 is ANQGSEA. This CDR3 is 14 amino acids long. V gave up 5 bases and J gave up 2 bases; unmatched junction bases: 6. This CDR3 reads CSVPGTATYNEQFF. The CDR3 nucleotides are TGCAGCGTTCCGGGGACAGCAACCTACAATGAGCAGTTCTTC.

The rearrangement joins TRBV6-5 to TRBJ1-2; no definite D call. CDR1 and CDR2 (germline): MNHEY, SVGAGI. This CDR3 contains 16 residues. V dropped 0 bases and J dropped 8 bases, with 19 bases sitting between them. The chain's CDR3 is CASSYSHAANSFGYTF. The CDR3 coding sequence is TGTGCCAGCAGTTACTCTCACGCAGCCAACTCGTTCGGCTACACCTTC.

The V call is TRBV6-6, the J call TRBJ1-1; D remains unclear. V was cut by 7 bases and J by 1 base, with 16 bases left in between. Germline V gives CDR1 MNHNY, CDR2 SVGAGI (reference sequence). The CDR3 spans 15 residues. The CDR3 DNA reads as TGTGCCAGCAAGCCATTCCGGACGGCGAACACTGAAGCTTTCTTT. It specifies CASKPFRTANTEAFF.

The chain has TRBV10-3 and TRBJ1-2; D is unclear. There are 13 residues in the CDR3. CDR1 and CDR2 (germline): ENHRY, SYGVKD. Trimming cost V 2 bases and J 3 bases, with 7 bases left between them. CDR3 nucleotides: TGTGCCATCAGTGAGGGGTCACACTATGGCTACACCTTC. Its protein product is CAISEGSHYGYTF.

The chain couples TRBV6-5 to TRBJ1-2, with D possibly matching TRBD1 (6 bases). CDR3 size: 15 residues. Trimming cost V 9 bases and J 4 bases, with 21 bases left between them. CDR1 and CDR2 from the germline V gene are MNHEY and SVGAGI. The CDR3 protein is CARKTGTVRGYGYTF. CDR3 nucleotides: TGTGCCAGAAAAACAGGGACTGTTCGGGGCTATGGCTACACCTTC.

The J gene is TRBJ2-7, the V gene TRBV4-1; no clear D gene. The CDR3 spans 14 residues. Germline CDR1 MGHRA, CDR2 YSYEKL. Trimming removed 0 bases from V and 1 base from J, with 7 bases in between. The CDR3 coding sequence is TGCGCCAGCAGCCAAGATGTTGGGTCCTACGAGCAGTACTTC. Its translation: CASSQDVGSYEQYF.

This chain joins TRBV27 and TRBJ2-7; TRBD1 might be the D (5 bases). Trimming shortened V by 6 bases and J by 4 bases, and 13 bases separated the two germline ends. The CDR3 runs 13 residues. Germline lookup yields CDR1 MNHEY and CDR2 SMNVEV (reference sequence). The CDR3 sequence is CASRLRGSYEQYF. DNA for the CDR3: TGTGCCAGCAGGCTAAGGGGAAGTTACGAGCAGTACTTC.

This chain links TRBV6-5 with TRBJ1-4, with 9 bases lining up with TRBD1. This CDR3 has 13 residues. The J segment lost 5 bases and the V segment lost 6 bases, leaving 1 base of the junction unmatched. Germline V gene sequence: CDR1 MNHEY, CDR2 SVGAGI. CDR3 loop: CASRGTGNEKLFF. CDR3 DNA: TGTGCCAGCAGGGGGACAGGGAATGAAAAACTGTTTTTT.

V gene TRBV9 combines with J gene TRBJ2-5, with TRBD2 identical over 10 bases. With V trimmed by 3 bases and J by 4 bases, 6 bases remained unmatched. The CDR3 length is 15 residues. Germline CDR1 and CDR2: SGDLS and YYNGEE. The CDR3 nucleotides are TGTGCCAGCAGCGACCGACTAGCGGGTCTAGAGACCCAGTACTTC. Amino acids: CASSDRLAGLETQYF.

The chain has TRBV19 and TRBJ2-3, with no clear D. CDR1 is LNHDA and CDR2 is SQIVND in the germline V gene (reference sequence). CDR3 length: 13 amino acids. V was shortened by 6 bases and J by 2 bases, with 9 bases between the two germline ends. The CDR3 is CASRRLPTDTQYF. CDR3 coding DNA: TGTGCCAGTAGGCGTCTTCCCACAGATACGCAGTATTTT.

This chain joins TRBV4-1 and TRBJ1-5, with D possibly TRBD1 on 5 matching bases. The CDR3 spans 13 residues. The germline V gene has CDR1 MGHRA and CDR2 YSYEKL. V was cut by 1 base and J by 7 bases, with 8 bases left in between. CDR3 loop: CASSQAQGQPQHF. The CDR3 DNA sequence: TGCGCCAGCAGCCAAGCCCAGGGCCAGCCCCAGCATTTT.

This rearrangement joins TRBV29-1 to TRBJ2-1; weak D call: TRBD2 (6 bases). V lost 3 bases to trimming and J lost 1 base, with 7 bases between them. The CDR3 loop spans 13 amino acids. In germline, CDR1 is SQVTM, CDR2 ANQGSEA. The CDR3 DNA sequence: TGCAGCGTTGAGGGGGGTTCCTACAATGAGCAGTTCTTC. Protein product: CSVEGGSYNEQFF.

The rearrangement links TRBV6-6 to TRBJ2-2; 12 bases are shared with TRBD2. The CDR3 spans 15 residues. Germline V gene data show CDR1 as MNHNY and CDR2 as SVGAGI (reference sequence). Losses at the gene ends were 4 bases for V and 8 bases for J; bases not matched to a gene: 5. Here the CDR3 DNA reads TGTGCCAGCAGTTGGACTAGCGGGACTCTAGGGGAGCTGTTTTTT. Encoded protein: CASSWTSGTLGELFF.

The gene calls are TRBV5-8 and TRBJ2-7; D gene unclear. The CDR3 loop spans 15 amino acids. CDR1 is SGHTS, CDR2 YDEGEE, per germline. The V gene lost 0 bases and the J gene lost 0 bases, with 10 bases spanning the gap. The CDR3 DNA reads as TGTGCCAGCAGCTTGGATGGGTGGAGCTCCTACGAGCAGTACTTC. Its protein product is CASSLDGWSSYEQYF.

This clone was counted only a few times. Here the CDR3 reads CASRTVNTEAFF. CDR3 nucleotide sequence: TGTGCCAGCCGGACTGTGAACACTGAAGCTTTCTTT. V and J are TRBV19 and TRBJ1-1, with no clear D. The V gene's germline CDR1 is LNHDA and CDR2 SQIVND (reference sequence). The CDR3 has 12 amino acids. V lost 9 bases and J 0 bases, leaving 8 bases between the germline ends.

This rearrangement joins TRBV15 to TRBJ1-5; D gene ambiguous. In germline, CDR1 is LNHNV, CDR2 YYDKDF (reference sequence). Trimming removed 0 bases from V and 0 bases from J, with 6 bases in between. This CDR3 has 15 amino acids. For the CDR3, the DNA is TGTGCCACCAGCAGAGAGCGCGGTAGCAATCAGCCCCAGCATTTT. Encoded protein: CATSRERGSNQPQHF.

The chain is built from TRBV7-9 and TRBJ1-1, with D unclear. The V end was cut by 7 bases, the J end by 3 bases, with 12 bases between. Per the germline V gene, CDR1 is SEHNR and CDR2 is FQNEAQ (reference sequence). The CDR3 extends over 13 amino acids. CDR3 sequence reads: CASTGVADTEAFF. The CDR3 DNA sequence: TGTGCCAGCACCGGGGTCGCAGACACTGAAGCTTTCTTT.

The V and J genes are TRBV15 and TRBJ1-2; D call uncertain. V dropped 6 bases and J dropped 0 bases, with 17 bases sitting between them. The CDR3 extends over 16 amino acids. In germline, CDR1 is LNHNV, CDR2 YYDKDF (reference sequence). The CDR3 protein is CATRKTRRESNYGYTF. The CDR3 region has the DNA TGTGCCACCAGAAAAACCCGACGGGAGTCTAACTATGGCTACACCTTC.

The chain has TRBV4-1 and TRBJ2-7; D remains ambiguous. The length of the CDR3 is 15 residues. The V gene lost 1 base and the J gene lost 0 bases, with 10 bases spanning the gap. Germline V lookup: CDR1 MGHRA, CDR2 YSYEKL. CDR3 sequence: CASSQVVMPSYEQYF. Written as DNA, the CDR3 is TGCGCCAGCAGCCAAGTGGTCATGCCCTCCTACGAGCAGTACTTC.

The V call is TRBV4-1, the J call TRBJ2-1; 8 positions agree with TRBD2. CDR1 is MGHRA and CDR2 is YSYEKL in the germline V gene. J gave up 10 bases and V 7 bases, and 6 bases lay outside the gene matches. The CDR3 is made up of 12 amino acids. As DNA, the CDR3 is TGCGCCAGCACCACCTTAGCGGGGGAGCAGTTCTTC. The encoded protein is CASTTLAGEQFF.

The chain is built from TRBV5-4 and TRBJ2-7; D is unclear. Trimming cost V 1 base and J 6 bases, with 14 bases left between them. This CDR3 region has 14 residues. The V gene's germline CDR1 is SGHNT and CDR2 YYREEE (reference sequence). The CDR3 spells CASSLLDLGSEQYF. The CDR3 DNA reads TGTGCCAGCAGCTTGTTAGACCTGGGTAGCGAGCAGTACTTC.

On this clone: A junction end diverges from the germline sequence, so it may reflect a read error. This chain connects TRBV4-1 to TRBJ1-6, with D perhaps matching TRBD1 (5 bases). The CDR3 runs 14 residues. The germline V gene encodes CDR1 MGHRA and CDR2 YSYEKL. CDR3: CASSEEGYNSPLHF. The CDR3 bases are TGCGCCAGCAGCGAAGAGGGGTATAATTCACCCCTCCACTTT.

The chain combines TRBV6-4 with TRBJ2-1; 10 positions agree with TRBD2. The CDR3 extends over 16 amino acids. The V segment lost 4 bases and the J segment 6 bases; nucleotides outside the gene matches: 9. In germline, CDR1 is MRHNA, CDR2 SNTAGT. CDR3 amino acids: CASSASPGLAANEQFF. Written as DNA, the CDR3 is TGTGCCAGCAGTGCCTCCCCTGGACTAGCGGCCAATGAGCAGTTCTTC.